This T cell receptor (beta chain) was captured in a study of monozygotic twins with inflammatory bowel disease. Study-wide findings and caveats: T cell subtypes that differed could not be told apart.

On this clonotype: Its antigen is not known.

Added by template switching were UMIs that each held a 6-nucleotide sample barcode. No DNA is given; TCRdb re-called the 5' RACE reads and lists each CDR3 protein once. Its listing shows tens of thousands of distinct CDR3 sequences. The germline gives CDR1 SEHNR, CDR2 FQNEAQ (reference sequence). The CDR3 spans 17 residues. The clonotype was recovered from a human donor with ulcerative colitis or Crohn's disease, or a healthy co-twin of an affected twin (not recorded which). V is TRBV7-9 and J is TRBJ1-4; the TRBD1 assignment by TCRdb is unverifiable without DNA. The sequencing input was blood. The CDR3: CASSLGGYSTTNEKLFF.